The clone carrying this T cell receptor (beta chain) was picked up one time. This sample was included in a study of blood T cell repertoires in COVID-19. The germline V gene encodes CDR1 MNHEY and CDR2 SMNVEV (reference sequence). CDR3 length: 15 amino acids. Germline trimming cut 2 bases from V and 7 bases from J; bases unmatched to any gene: 7. Original processing methods: Amplification with reference gene primers provided the estimates of nucleated cell counts. TCRdb's copy holds only in-frame clones and misses some; the assay was immunoSEQ multiplex PCR. The V and J calls and the clone size are those of that table, but D and trimming were determined from the DNA. The table has 60,000 or so clones, roughly three quarters seen once.

This sequence was found in a man aged 55 to 69 with acute or convalescent COVID-19. The chain recombines TRBV27 with TRBJ1-2, with 10 bases aligning to TRBD1. The specimen was peripheral blood. The CDR3 region is CASSLIYGQGGGYTF. CDR3 in DNA: TGTGCCAGCAGTTTAATCTACGGACAGGGGGGTGGCTACACCTTC.